This is a list of T cell receptor beta chains from one sample in a study of shared clonotypes between healthy human individuals. Produced via immunoSEQ multiplex PCR; TCRdb's table is partial and in-frame only. The repertoire includes 2 million to 2.5 million clones, 90% to 97% of them detected once, and 0.13% sits in the top ten. The sample was naive CD4+ T cells sorted from blood. These receptors all come from a man aged 18 to 29 in good health. Each CDR3 is given with its conserved first and last residue. The order of the fields is V gene, clone size, J gene, CDR3 protein. Rows give clone size only sometimes, using once, few, many, or a class for an expanded clone.

V gene: TRBV2; clone size: .; J gene: TRBJ2-7; CDR3 protein: CASSDWTGVGEQYF
V gene: TRBV5-5; clone size: .; J gene: TRBJ1-2; CDR3 protein: CASSSTPSAKGGYTF
V gene: TRBV18; clone size: .; J gene: TRBJ2-7; CDR3 protein: CATSPGVGYEQYF
V gene: TRBV30; clone size: .; J gene: TRBJ1-1; CDR3 protein: CAWSPKETGRTEAFF
V gene: TRBV5-1; clone size: few; J gene: TRBJ1-2; CDR3 protein: CASSLVDRTTGYTF
V gene: TRBV30; clone size: .; J gene: TRBJ1-2; CDR3 protein: CAWGTATYGYTF
V gene: TRBV15; clone size: .; J gene: TRBJ2-3; CDR3 protein: CATSRGEGYTDTQYF
V gene: TRBV28; clone size: .; J gene: TRBJ1-1; CDR3 protein: CASSRGWVAEAFF
V gene: TRBV28; clone size: .; J gene: TRBJ1-1; CDR3 protein: CASRGEIEAFF
V gene: TRBV21-1; clone size: once; J gene: TRBJ1-5; CDR3 protein: CASSKAPGRNQPQHF
V gene: TRBV30; clone size: .; J gene: TRBJ2-7; CDR3 protein: CAWSVIRGGSYEQYF
V gene: TRBV5-6; clone size: .; J gene: TRBJ2-3; CDR3 protein: CASSFSTPGTDTQYF
V gene: TRBV5-1; clone size: .; J gene: TRBJ2-5; CDR3 protein: CASSAGTREETQYF
V gene: TRBV18; clone size: .; J gene: TRBJ1-5; CDR3 protein: CASSPASNQPQHF
V gene: TRBV7-9; clone size: .; J gene: TRBJ2-2; CDR3 protein: CASSFSIPNTGELFF
V gene: TRBV25-1; clone size: .; J gene: TRBJ2-3; CDR3 protein: CASSDFLTDTQYF
V gene: TRBV6-6; clone size: .; J gene: TRBJ2-1; CDR3 protein: CASVQGVSYNEQFF
V gene: TRBV28; clone size: .; J gene: TRBJ2-5; CDR3 protein: CASRRGLTSGRSETQYF
V gene: TRBV7-9; clone size: .; J gene: TRBJ1-1; CDR3 protein: CASSLVSDNTEAFF
V gene: TRBV4-2; clone size: .; J gene: TRBJ2-3; CDR3 protein: CASSQDLGGTDTQYF
V gene: TRBV10-3; clone size: .; J gene: TRBJ1-5; CDR3 protein: CAIATGGGQGRSNQPQHF
V gene: TRBV30; clone size: .; J gene: TRBJ1-2; CDR3 protein: CAWSPGGVYGYTF
V gene: TRBV10-3; clone size: .; J gene: TRBJ2-1; CDR3 protein: CAIRAPLGDEQFF
V gene: TRBV9; clone size: .; J gene: TRBJ2-7; CDR3 protein: CASSAGLAGGGSTPYEQYF
V gene: TRBV7-3; clone size: .; J gene: TRBJ1-1; CDR3 protein: CASSFDRTTEAFF
V gene: TRBV6-1; clone size: .; J gene: TRBJ2-7; CDR3 protein: CASSEGGGSYEQYF
V gene: TRBV28; clone size: .; J gene: TRBJ1-5; CDR3 protein: CASERVGNQPQHF
V gene: TRBV9; clone size: .; J gene: TRBJ1-1; CDR3 protein: CASSATGAARNTEAFF
V gene: TRBV11-2; clone size: .; J gene: TRBJ1-3; CDR3 protein: CASSLWTTPGGNTIYF
V gene: TRBV7-2; clone size: .; J gene: TRBJ2-7; CDR3 protein: CASSVTSGGLYSYEQYF
V gene: TRBV7-9; clone size: .; J gene: TRBJ1-1; CDR3 protein: CASGGQPNTEAFF
V gene: TRBV19; clone size: .; J gene: TRBJ2-3; CDR3 protein: CASSILGVTSTDTQYF
V gene: TRBV11-2; clone size: .; J gene: TRBJ2-7; CDR3 protein: CASSLGQTYEQYF
V gene: TRBV9; clone size: .; J gene: TRBJ2-3; CDR3 protein: CASSTIAGVTDTQYF
V gene: TRBV28; clone size: .; J gene: TRBJ1-2; CDR3 protein: CASSSTGSYGYTF
V gene: TRBV9; clone size: .; J gene: TRBJ2-1; CDR3 protein: CASSEGSVGYNEQFF
V gene: TRBV4-1; clone size: .; J gene: TRBJ2-7; CDR3 protein: CASSPVGTSYEQYF
V gene: TRBV19; clone size: .; J gene: TRBJ1-2; CDR3 protein: CASSSLGTGGGYGYTF
V gene: TRBV4-1; clone size: .; J gene: TRBJ2-3; CDR3 protein: CASSQVNSWGDTQYF
V gene: TRBV19; clone size: once; J gene: TRBJ2-5; CDR3 protein: CASSHRNDRSQETQYF
V gene: TRBV10-2; clone size: once; J gene: TRBJ2-7; CDR3 protein: CASSEQGAGEQYF
V gene: TRBV25-1; clone size: .; J gene: TRBJ1-1; CDR3 protein: CATSRAGSTEAFF
V gene: TRBV2; clone size: .; J gene: TRBJ2-3; CDR3 protein: CASRVGADTQYF
V gene: TRBV29-1; clone size: .; J gene: TRBJ2-7; CDR3 protein: CSVGQALAGSYEQYF
V gene: TRBV5-1; clone size: .; J gene: TRBJ1-4; CDR3 protein: CASSGTAEGGEKLFF
V gene: TRBV7-2; clone size: .; J gene: TRBJ2-2; CDR3 protein: CASSSRTGSTGELFF
V gene: TRBV30; clone size: .; J gene: TRBJ2-7; CDR3 protein: CAWSRGGEAYEQYF
V gene: TRBV4-2; clone size: .; J gene: TRBJ2-1; CDR3 protein: CASSPNRGLAGYNEQFF
V gene: TRBV6-5; clone size: .; J gene: TRBJ1-5; CDR3 protein: CASSQGSNQPQHF
V gene: TRBV4-3; clone size: .; J gene: TRBJ2-5; CDR3 protein: CASSQEGTRQETQYF
V gene: TRBV7-9; clone size: .; J gene: TRBJ1-6; CDR3 protein: CASSLYSDREGSPLHF
V gene: TRBV30; clone size: .; J gene: TRBJ2-7; CDR3 protein: CAWEEDRGLYEQYF
V gene: TRBV11-2; clone size: .; J gene: TRBJ1-3; CDR3 protein: CASSLLGAGNTIYF
V gene: TRBV19; clone size: .; J gene: TRBJ1-1; CDR3 protein: CASSIVSGVGTEAFF
V gene: TRBV9; clone size: .; J gene: TRBJ2-1; CDR3 protein: CASSPGDTNPYNEQFF
V gene: TRBV6-1; clone size: .; J gene: TRBJ1-4; CDR3 protein: CASSPGGINEKLFF
V gene: TRBV15; clone size: .; J gene: TRBJ2-7; CDR3 protein: CATSRPRDSSSYEQYF
V gene: TRBV6-1; clone size: .; J gene: TRBJ2-7; CDR3 protein: CASSIGTGTYEQYF
V gene: TRBV7-8; clone size: .; J gene: TRBJ2-7; CDR3 protein: CASSLVDRYYEQYF
V gene: TRBV6-5; clone size: .; J gene: TRBJ1-2; CDR3 protein: CASRFVGGGGYTF